This T cell receptor beta chain was sequenced during a study of cytomegalovirus exposure and HLA in healthy donors. General observations from the study: As immune exposure information, only CMV serostatus was available. Presence/absence analyses rested on an assumption that sequencing depth was roughly uniform across donors. In a later analysis, an Asian-associated ancestry cluster reportedly showed fewer N-insertions than the roughly 730-donor mean. Previously analyzed data showed that most TCR beta V segments were productive at a frequency of about 87% or about 30%.

Use of 60 Vbeta and 13 Jbeta primers characterized the PCR. Libraries were prepared by immunoSEQ multiplex PCR; TCRdb keeps only in-frame clonotypes and omits some of them. The sample has 95,000 to 100,000 clones; less than 80% are singletons. As to this clone: Its specificity is not known.

Germline loops: CDR1 SGHDN, CDR2 FVKESK. This CDR3 region has 16 residues. V dropped 0 bases and J dropped 0 bases, with 11 bases sitting between them. What was sequenced was PBMCs. The receptor comes from a man in his forties in good health and CMV-seronegative. The gene calls are TRBV14 and TRBJ1-1; no definite D call. This CDR3 is CASSQEIAALNTEAFF. The CDR3 region has the DNA TGTGCCAGCAGCCAAGAGATAGCGGCCCTGAACACTGAAGCTTTCTTT. The complete variable domain, with remaining parts taken from reference TRBV14 and TRBJ1-1, reads EAGVTQFPSHSVIEKGQTVTLRCDPISGHDNLYWYRRVMGKEIKFLLHFVKESKQDESGMPNNRFLAERTGGTYSTLKVQPAELEDSGVYFCASSQEIAALNTEAFFGQGTRLTVV.